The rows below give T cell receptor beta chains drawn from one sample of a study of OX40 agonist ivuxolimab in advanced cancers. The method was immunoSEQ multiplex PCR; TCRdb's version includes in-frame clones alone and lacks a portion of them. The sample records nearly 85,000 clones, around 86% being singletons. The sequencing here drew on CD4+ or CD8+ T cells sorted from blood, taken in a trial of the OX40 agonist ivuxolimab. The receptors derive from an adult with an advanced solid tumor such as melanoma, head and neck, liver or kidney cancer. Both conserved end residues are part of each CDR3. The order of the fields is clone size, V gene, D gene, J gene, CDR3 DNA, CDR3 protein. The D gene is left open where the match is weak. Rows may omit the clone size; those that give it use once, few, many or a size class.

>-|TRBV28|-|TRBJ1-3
TGTGCCAGCAGACCAGGGAGCTCTGGAAACACCATATATTTT
CASRPGSSGNTIYF
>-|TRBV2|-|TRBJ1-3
TGTGCCAGCTGGTCAGTCCTCTCTGGAAACACCATATATTTT
CASWSVLSGNTIYF
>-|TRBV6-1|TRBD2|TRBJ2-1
TGTGCCAGCACCTGGACTAGCGGGGGGTATGAGCAGTTCTTC
CASTWTSGGYEQFF
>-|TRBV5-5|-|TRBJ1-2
TGTGCCAGCAGCATGAGGAGGGGCTACACCTTC
CASSMRRGYTF
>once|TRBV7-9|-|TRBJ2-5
TGTGCCAGCAGCCCTACCAGGATCCGCAGGGAGACCCAGTACTTC
CASSPTRIRRETQYF
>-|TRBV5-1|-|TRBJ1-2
TGCGCCAGCAGCTTGGGCAGATCTAACTATGGCTACACCTTC
CASSLGRSNYGYTF
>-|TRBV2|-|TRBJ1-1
TGTGCCAGCGGGTTGGGGGAGGGATTGGGGAATGAAGCTTTCTTT
CASGLGEGLGNEAFF
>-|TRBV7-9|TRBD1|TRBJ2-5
TGTGCCAGCAGCTCCCGGGACAGGGGAAAGGGAGAGACCCAGTACTTC
CASSSRDRGKGETQYF
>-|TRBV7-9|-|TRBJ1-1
TGTGCCATCCTCTCACAGATGAACACTGAAGCTTTCTTT
CAILSQMNTEAFF
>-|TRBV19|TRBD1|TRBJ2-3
TGTGCCAGTAGTACGGACAGGGCAGATACGCAGTATTTT
CASSTDRADTQYF